This entry is about one T cell receptor beta chain. No antigen is known for it. No base-level quality is on record; no much larger clone is a single base apart. The entry originates in a study of blood T cell repertoires in COVID-19 (dated by TCRdb to 2018 to 2020). In terms of the full investigation: The collaborator samples originated in the United States, Italy and Spain and spanned the acute and convalescent phases of COVID-19. The material from the prospective study consisted of cDNA or gDNA derived from T cells, B-cell-depleted T cells, or PBMCs. Subjects who had been exposed to COVID-19, were actively infected with it, or had recovered from it provided the deeply sampled blood TCRbeta repertoires that made up the dataset. The repertoires were made available in a free public database intended to serve as a resource for research on the immune response to SARS-CoV-2. The samples were drawn from the first 160 participants of the ongoing ImmuneRACE study and from 1,254 subjects provided by 6 global collaborators. A de-identified subject ID, COVID-19 status, age in years and sex were almost always included in the sample metadata. HLA class I and class II types, where available, came from metadata supplied by the sample provider rather than from assay-based typing.

The immunoSEQ Assay, a bias-controlled multiplex PCR, was used to amplify TCRbeta CDR3 regions from genomic DNA. In the original analysis: The number of nucleated cells in each sample was estimated by amplification of reference gene primers within the assay. To quantify the absolute abundance of each unique TCRbeta CDR3 rearrangement, sequence reads were collapsed and filtered. For each sample, productive Simpson clonality was calculated as the square root of Simpson's diversity index over productive rearrangements. The clones in this table, taken by TCRdb from immuneACCESS, are in-frame only. Not every clone is retained; where verified, under half of the shortfall comes from an unresolved V gene, and the cause of the rest is unknown. Clone size and the V and J calls come from that table; the DNA yielded D and trimming. This sample has 270,000 or so clones in its table, and approximately 81% of those were observed once. Under 8% of the sample goes to the ten largest clones.

Beyond this particular receptor, the publication reports: Clinical and demographic metadata were provided uncurated, with the amount varying by source and participant.

In the prospective study, participants were about 18 to 90 years old, resided in about two dozen geographic areas of the United States, and were enrolled through a virtual design. In the prospective study, cohorts were assigned on the basis of participant-reported clinical history obtained from a screening survey and a study questionnaire. A participant counted as exposed if, within 2 weeks of entering the study, that participant had been in contact with someone who had a PCR-confirmed or clinician-diagnosed COVID-19 case. In the prospective study, mobile phlebotomists collected whole blood, serum and a nasopharyngeal or oropharyngeal swab from each participant. Participants in the prospective study had the option to provide additional blood draws and questionnaires over an approximately 2-month period. Before DNA extraction, blood samples from the prospective study were shipped at room temperature or frozen.

Spanning cysteine to phenylalanine, the CDR3 consists of 15 amino acids. The read is trimmed to its CDR3 DNA, 45 bases read in frame from base 1. The germline V gene (reference sequence) specifies LNHDA as CDR1 and SQIVND as CDR2. V was cut back by 5 bases and J by 3 bases, leaving a gap of 15 bases between them. The sequencing sample was made of PBMCs or T cells enriched from blood (not recorded which). This clonotype was sampled from a woman between 45 and 65 years old who had been exposed to COVID-19. The chain uses TRBV19 and TRBJ2-3; TRBD2 is a weak D gene call, 6 bases matching. The CDR3 protein: CASSPGRGGTDTQYF. The DNA sequence is TGTGCCAGTAGTCCAGGCCGGGGAGGAACAGATACGCAGTATTTT.